The TCR beta chain described here comes from a study of blood T cells in healthy people across ages. This CDR3 is 13 amino acids long. Trimming shortened V by 5 bases and J by 6 bases, and 13 bases separated the two germline ends. The use of a sample-barcoded 5' primer and a J-beta primer mix characterized a second PCR of about 7 to 12 cycles. From the 5' RACE reads, TCRdb called clonotypes with MiXCR, one entry per CDR3 protein. This table holds more than 650,000 distinct CDR3 sequences, roughly 50% found once. The sequence came from an elderly man in good health. The rearrangement links TRBV12-3 or TRBV12-4 to TRBJ1-2; D gene ambiguous. Sequenced material: blood. CDR3 coding DNA: TGTGCCAGCAGTGGAGGCATCCGAGATGGCTACACCTTC. As protein: CASSGGIRDGYTF.